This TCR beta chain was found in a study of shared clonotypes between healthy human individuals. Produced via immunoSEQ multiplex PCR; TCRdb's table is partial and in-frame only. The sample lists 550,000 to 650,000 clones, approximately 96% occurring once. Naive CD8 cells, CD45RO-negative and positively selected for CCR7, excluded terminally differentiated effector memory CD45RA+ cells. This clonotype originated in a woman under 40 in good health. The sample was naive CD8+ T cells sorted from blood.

CDR3 nucleotide sequence: TGTGCCAGTAATAAACAGGGGGCCGGGGAGCTGTTTTTT. It yields the protein CASNKQGAGELFF. The chain employs TRBV19 and TRBJ2-2; TRBD1 agrees at 8 bases. This CDR3 has 13 residues. The J segment lost 6 bases and the V segment lost 7 bases, leaving 4 bases of the junction unmatched. From germline, CDR1 is LNHDA and CDR2 SQIVND (reference sequence).